Listed below are T cell receptor beta chains from one sample, sequenced in a study of blood T cell repertoires in COVID-19. Here immunoSEQ multiplex PCR was the method, and the copy in TCRdb shows in-frame clones only, minus some. This repertoire shows some 80,000 clones, approximately 78% found once; its top ten account for roughly 7.4%. The sample comprised peripheral blood. The receptors were sampled from a human donor in a cohort sampled during active COVID-19. Each CDR3 is given with its conserved first and last residue. Each record gives: V gene, J gene, D gene, clone size, CDR3 DNA, CDR3 protein. A D gene is named only where the DNA matches it firmly. Size tells how often a clone was seen (once, few, many) or the class of an expanded clone, and some rows leave it out.

>TRBV4-2|TRBJ2-1|-|-
TGTGCCAGCAGCCAACTACTAGCATACAATGAGCAGTTCTTC
CASSQLLAYNEQFF
>TRBV6-5|TRBJ1-4|-|-
TGTGCCAGCAGTTACTTCGGGGCTAATGAAAAACTGTTTTTT
CASSYFGANEKLFF
>TRBV27|TRBJ1-2|TRBD1|-
TGTGCCACACGGACAGGGGGTAACTATGGCTACACCTTC
CATRTGGNYGYTF
>TRBV3-1/TRBV3-2|TRBJ1-5|-|-
TGTGCCAGCAGCCTAAAAGGGGGTCAGCCCCAGCATTTT
CASSLKGGQPQHF
>TRBV30|TRBJ1-1|TRBD1|-
TGTGCCTGGAGTGGAATCACAGGGGCTGAAGCTTTCTTT
CAWSGITGAEAFF
>TRBV9|TRBJ1-2|-|-
TGTGCCAGCAGCGTAGCAGGGGCGGTTGGCTACACCTTC
CASSVAGAVGYTF
>TRBV3-1/TRBV3-2|TRBJ1-3|-|-
TGTGCCAGCAGCCCATCTGGAAACACCATATATTTT
CASSPSGNTIYF
>TRBV7-3|TRBJ2-7|-|few
TGTGCCAGCAGCGTGGAGCCTTCCTACGAGCAGTACTTC
CASSVEPSYEQYF
>TRBV3-1/TRBV3-2|TRBJ1-1|-|-
TGTGCCAGCAGCCAAGAGGGTGGGGGGGCAGAAGCTTTCTTT
CASSQEGGGAEAFF
>TRBV6-5|TRBJ2-7|-|-
TGTGCCAGCAGTTCTAGACTAGTCCCGCCCGAGCAGTACTTC
CASSSRLVPPEQYF
>TRBV5-1|TRBJ2-7|-|-
TGCGCCAGCAGCTTGAACCCCAGGGAAGCCTACGAGCAGTACTTC
CASSLNPREAYEQYF
>TRBV27|TRBJ1-2|-|-
TGTGCCAGCAGTTTATCCGGGACTTTCTATGGCTACACCTTC
CASSLSGTFYGYTF
>TRBV5-6|TRBJ2-3|TRBD2|-
TGTGCCAGCAGCTTGTTAGCGGGAACCATCACAGATACGCAGTATTTT
CASSLLAGTITDTQYF
>TRBV5-1|TRBJ1-1|TRBD1|few
TGCGCCAGCAGCACAACAGGGGGGCTGAACACTGAAGCTTTCTTT
CASSTTGGLNTEAFF
>TRBV7-3|TRBJ2-1|TRBD2|-
TGTGCCAGCAGCCCAAGCGGGGGGGGCGGAGGCGAGCAGTTCTTC
CASSPSGGGGGEQFF
>TRBV4-2|TRBJ2-1|-|-
TGTGCCAGCAGCCAAGATCGGCGGGGATACAATGAGCAGTTCTTC
CASSQDRRGYNEQFF
>TRBV6-5|TRBJ1-3|-|-
TGTGCCAGCAGTTTCGGAGCGCATGGTGGAAACACCATATATTTT
CASSFGAHGGNTIYF
>TRBV9|TRBJ1-6|-|few
TGTGCCAGCAGCGTCGTTAATTCACCCCTCCACTTT
CASSVVNSPLHF